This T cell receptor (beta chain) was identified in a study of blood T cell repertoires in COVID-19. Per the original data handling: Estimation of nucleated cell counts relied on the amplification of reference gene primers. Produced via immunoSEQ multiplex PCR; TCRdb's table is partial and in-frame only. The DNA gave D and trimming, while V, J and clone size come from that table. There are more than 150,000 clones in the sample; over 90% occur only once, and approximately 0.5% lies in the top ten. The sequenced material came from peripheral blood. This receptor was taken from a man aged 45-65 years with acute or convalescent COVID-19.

In nucleotides, the CDR3 is TGTGCCAGCAGCGGGGGACAGGGGCGAGCTAACTATGGCTACACCTTC. Its translation is CASSGGQGRANYGYTF. This chain links TRBV5-4 with TRBJ1-2, with 10 bases that match TRBD1. CDR1 is SGHNT, CDR2 YYREEE, per germline (reference sequence). CDR3 size: 16 residues. Unmatched junction bases numbered 6, after V lost 4 bases and J lost 0 bases.